One T cell receptor (beta chain) is described in this entry. Trimming took off 4 bases at V and 2 bases at J, with 15 bases between the two ends. The CDR3 spans 15 residues. CDR1 and CDR2 from the germline V gene are SGHRS and YFSETQ. The sample comes from a study of blood T cell repertoires in COVID-19. The repertoire was sequenced with immunoSEQ multiplex PCR; TCRdb's copy has only in-frame clones and lacks some. Of about 140,000 clones listed, roughly 73% are singletons. This receptor was identified in a woman aged 45-65 years with active or convalescent COVID-19. The gene calls are TRBV5-1 and TRBJ2-5, with D perhaps matching TRBD2 (6 bases). Specimen: peripheral blood. The CDR3 protein is CASSPGGAGQETQYF. The CDR3 nucleotides read TGCGCCAGCAGCCCTGGAGGTGCGGGGCAAGAGACCCAGTACTTC.